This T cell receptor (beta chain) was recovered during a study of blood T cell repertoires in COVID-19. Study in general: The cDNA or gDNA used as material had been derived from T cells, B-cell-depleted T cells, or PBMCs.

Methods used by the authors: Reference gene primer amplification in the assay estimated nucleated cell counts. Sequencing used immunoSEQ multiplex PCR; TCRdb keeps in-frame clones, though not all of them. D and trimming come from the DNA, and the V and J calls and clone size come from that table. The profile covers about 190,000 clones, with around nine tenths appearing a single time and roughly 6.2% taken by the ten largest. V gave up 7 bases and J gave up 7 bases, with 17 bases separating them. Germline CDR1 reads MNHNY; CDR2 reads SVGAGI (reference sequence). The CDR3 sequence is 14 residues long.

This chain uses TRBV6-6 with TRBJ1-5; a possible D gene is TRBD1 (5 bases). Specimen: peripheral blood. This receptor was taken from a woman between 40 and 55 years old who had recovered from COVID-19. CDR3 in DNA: TGTGCCAGCATCCATTCGCAGGGTTGGCAGCCCCAGCATTTT. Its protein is CASIHSQGWQPQHF.